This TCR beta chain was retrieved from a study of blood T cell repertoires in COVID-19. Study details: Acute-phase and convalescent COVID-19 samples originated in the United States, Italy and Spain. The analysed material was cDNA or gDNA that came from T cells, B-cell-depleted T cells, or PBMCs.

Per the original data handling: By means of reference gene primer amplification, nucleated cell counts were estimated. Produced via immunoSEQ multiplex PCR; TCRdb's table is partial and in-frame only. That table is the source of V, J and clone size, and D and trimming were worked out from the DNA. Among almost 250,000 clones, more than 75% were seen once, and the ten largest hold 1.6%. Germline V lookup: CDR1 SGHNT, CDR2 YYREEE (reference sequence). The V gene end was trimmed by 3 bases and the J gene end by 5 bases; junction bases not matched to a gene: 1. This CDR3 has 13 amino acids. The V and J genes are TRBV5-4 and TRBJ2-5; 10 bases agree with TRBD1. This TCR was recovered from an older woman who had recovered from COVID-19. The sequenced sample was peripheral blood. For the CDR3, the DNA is TGTGCCAGCAGCTGGGACAGGGGCGAGACCCAGTACTTC. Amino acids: CASSWDRGETQYF.